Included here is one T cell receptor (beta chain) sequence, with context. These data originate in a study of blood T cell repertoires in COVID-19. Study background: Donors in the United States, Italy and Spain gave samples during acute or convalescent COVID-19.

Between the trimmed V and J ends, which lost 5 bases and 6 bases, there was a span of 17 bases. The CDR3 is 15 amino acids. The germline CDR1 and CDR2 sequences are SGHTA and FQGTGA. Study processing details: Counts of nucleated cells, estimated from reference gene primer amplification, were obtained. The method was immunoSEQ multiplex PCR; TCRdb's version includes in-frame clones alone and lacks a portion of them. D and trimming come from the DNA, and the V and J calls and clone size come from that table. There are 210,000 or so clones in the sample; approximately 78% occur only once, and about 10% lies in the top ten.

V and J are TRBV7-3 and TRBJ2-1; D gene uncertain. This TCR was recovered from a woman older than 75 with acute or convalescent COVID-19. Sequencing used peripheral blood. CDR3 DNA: TGTGCCAGCAGCCCACCGCCAGCAGGCGTCAATGAGCAGTTCTTC. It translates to CASSPPPAGVNEQFF.